These 26 T cell receptor beta chains originate from one sample sequenced in a study of cytomegalovirus exposure and HLA in healthy donors. Primers for the PCR totalled 60 Vbeta and 13 Jbeta. Profiled with immunoSEQ multiplex PCR; TCRdb holds only in-frame clones, not every one. The sample has about 140,000 clones; 70% to 80% are singletons. Sequencing was performed on PBMCs. The receptors derive from a woman in her fifties or sixties in good health and CMV-seronegative.

The V and J genes are TRBV6-6 and TRBJ1-5, with no clear D. The CDR3 length is 14 residues. Deletions cut 4 bases from V and 4 bases from J, with 11 bases between. Per the germline V gene, CDR1 is MNHNY and CDR2 is SVGAGI (reference sequence). Here the CDR3 DNA reads TGTGCCAGCAGTTCATTTATCGGGAATCAGCCCCAGCATTTT. It yields the protein CASSSFIGNQPQHF.

The rearrangement joins TRBV28 to TRBJ1-1; possible D gene TRBD1, 5 bases. V dropped 7 bases and J dropped 4 bases, with 13 bases sitting between them. The CDR3 consists of 13 residues. The germline gives CDR1 MDHEN, CDR2 SYDVKM. CDR3 in amino acids: CASNIPGGTEAFF. CDR3 DNA sequence: TGTGCCAGCAATATCCCCGGGGGCACTGAAGCTTTCTTT.

This clone has only one observation. The rearrangement uses TRBV6-4 and TRBJ2-2; D perhaps matches TRBD1 (6 bases). There are 14 residues in the CDR3. CDR1 and CDR2 (germline): MRHNA, SNTAGT. Deletions cut 4 bases from V and 3 bases from J, with 9 bases between. This CDR3 reads CASSVGGDTGELFF. The CDR3 DNA is TGTGCCAGCAGTGTAGGGGGAGACACCGGGGAGCTGTTTTTT.

A remark on this clone: One junction end disagrees with the germline gene, perhaps due to a read error. The rearrangement uses TRBV7-7 and TRBJ2-3, with TRBD2 matching 10 bases. The germline CDR1 and CDR2 sequences are SSHAT and FNYEAQ (reference sequence). CDR3 length equals 16 residues. The CDR3 DNA follows: TGTGCTAGCAGCCCTGCTAGGACTAGCGGTTCACATACGCAGTATTTT. Residues: CASSPARTSGSHTQYF.

The rearrangement links TRBV9 to TRBJ1-6; D may be TRBD1 (6 bases). The CDR3 covers 15 residues. V gave up 3 bases and J gave up 7 bases, with 14 bases separating them. The V gene's germline CDR1 is SGDLS and CDR2 YYNGEE. CDR3 loop: CASSAHRVDNSPLHF. CDR3 in DNA: TGTGCCAGCAGCGCACACAGGGTGGACAATTCACCCCTCCACTTT.

The V and J genes are TRBV2 and TRBJ1-2, with 7 bases matching TRBD1. With V trimmed by 9 bases and J by 7 bases, 14 bases remained unmatched. The CDR3 loop spans 14 amino acids. Germline V gene sequence: CDR1 SNHLY, CDR2 FYNNEI. The CDR3 protein is CASKSSGWDSGYTF. The DNA for the CDR3 is TGTGCCAGTAAAAGCTCAGGATGGGACAGTGGCTACACCTTC.

V is TRBV5-1 and J is TRBJ2-7; weak D call: TRBD1 (5 bases). The CDR3 is made up of 13 amino acids. Germline CDR1 and CDR2: SGHRS and YFSETQ. V lost 4 bases to trimming and J lost 3 bases, with 11 bases between them. The CDR3 DNA follows: TGCGCCAGCAGCGAAACAGGATACTACGAGCAGTACTTC. This encodes CASSETGYYEQYF.

This clone came up a few times. The gene calls are TRBV6-6 and TRBJ2-5; D ambiguous. The length of the CDR3 is 12 residues. The germline CDR1 and CDR2 sequences are MNHNY and SVGAGI (reference sequence). V was cut by 2 bases and J by 4 bases, with 5 bases left in between. CDR3 protein: CASSYRSETQYF. The CDR3, as DNA: TGTGCCAGCAGTTACCGGTCAGAGACCCAGTACTTC.

This chain links TRBV20-1 with TRBJ2-1, with a tentative D call TRBD2 (6 bases). Germline V gives CDR1 DFQATT, CDR2 SNEGSKA (reference sequence). The CDR3 consists of 11 residues. V was pared by 3 bases and J by 15 bases, with 15 bases between. CDR3 in DNA: TGCAGTGCTAGCCCCGCCGGGACTGCGTTCTTC. Translated: CSASPAGTAFF.

The chain carries TRBV2 and TRBJ1-6; 8 bases match TRBD1. The CDR3 is made up of 14 amino acids. With 5 bases clipped from V and 9 bases from J, the junction kept 6 bases outside the gene matches. The germline V gene encodes CDR1 SNHLY and CDR2 FYNNEI. As DNA, the CDR3 is TGTGCCAGCAGTTCAGGACAGGGAGGTTCACCCCTCCACTTT. The encoded protein is CASSSGQGGSPLHF.

This clone was seen a handful of times. The gene calls are TRBV5-4 and TRBJ2-1; a weak D match, TRBD2 (5 bases). This CDR3 is built from 13 residues. Germline loops: CDR1 SGHNT, CDR2 YYREEE (reference sequence). V was clipped by 10 bases and J by 5 bases, with 16 bases between them. The CDR3 spells CASRALRDNEQFF. In DNA form, the CDR3 reads TGTGCCTCCCGGGCGTTGCGGGACAATGAGCAGTTCTTC. Together with reference TRBV5-4 and TRBJ2-1, the CDR3 gives the full variable domain: ETGVTQSPTHLIKTRGQQVTLRCSSQSGHNTVSWYQQALGQGPQFIFQYYREEENGRGNFPPRFSGLQFPNYSSELNVNALELDDSALYLCASRALRDNEQFFGPGTRLTVL.

This clone was seen a few times. The chain has TRBV2 and TRBJ1-4; a possible D gene is TRBD1 (6 bases). V shed 5 bases and J shed 4 bases, with 8 bases lying between them. This CDR3 has 13 amino acids. Germline assignment: CDR1 SNHLY and CDR2 FYNNEI. Written as DNA, the CDR3 is TGTGCCAGCAGTAGAGGGGGTAATGAAAAACTGTTTTTT. This sequence encodes CASSRGGNEKLFF.

Of note for this clone: An end of the junction differs from the germline gene, which may be a read error. This rearrangement joins TRBV7-7 to TRBJ2-3; 7 nucleotides agree with TRBD1. The CDR3 is 15 amino acids. CDR1 is SSHAT, CDR2 FNYEAQ, per germline (reference sequence). The CDR3 spells CASSFAAGGLDTQYF. In DNA form, the CDR3 reads TGTGCTAGCAGCTTCGCGGCAGGGGGTTTGGATACGCAGTATTTT.

This clone was recorded once. This chain joins TRBV28 and TRBJ2-5; D gene uncertain. Per the germline V gene, CDR1 is MDHEN and CDR2 is SYDVKM. There are 15 residues in the CDR3. The V gene lost 3 bases and the J gene lost 1 base, with 12 bases spanning the gap. The CDR3 loop is CASSFSLVTQETQYF. CDR3 in DNA: TGTGCCAGCAGTTTTAGCCTGGTCACCCAAGAGACCCAGTACTTC.

This clone was found a few times. The chain is built from TRBV7-8 and TRBJ2-5; D remains ambiguous. The DNA end favors TRBJ2-7, so the J call may be wrong. Germline values: CDR1 SGHVS, CDR2 FQNEAQ. The CDR3 is 11 amino acids. The CDR3 sequence: CASSPSREQYF. In DNA, the CDR3 is TGTGCCAGCAGCCCCTCCCGCGAGCAGTACTTC.

This clone has more than one count but fewer than ten. V is TRBV14 and J is TRBJ2-1, with 10 bases that match TRBD2. This CDR3 is built from 16 residues. Germline-derived CDR1 and CDR2 are SGHDN and FVKESK. V was clipped by 0 bases and J by 4 bases; unmatched bases: 3. The CDR3 loop is CASSQEGTSDYNEQFF. The CDR3 DNA reads TGTGCCAGCAGCCAAGAGGGGACTAGCGATTACAATGAGCAGTTCTTC.

The chain uses TRBV7-8 and TRBJ2-7; D uncertain. Trimming removed 2 bases from V and 0 bases from J, with 5 bases in between. The CDR3 is 13 residues long. Per the germline V gene, CDR1 is SGHVS and CDR2 is FQNEAQ. CDR3 loop: CASSLTSSYEQYF. CDR3 coding DNA: TGTGCCAGCAGCTTAACGAGCTCCTACGAGCAGTACTTC.

The V and J genes are TRBV7-9 and TRBJ1-5; D uncertain. The CDR3 consists of 14 residues. The V end was cut by 1 base, the J end by 3 bases, with 7 bases between. The germline CDR1 and CDR2 sequences are SEHNR and FQNEAQ (reference sequence). The CDR3 DNA follows: TGTGCCAGCAGCTTAGGGCCTTACAATCAGCCCCAGCATTTT. Its translation: CASSLGPYNQPQHF.

The gene calls are TRBV7-8 and TRBJ1-5; 9 bases fit TRBD1. Trimming took 2 bases from V and 2 from J; bases not matched to a gene: 7. The CDR3 has 17 amino acids. From germline, CDR1 is SGHVS and CDR2 FQNEAQ. The CDR3, as DNA: TGTGCCAGCAGCTTACCATGGACAGGGGTTGGCAATCAGCCCCAGCATTTT. Translating gives CASSLPWTGVGNQPQHF.

The rearrangement uses TRBV19 and TRBJ2-6, with 7 bases lining up with TRBD1. The germline gives CDR1 LNHDA, CDR2 SQIVND (reference sequence). After removal of 5 bases from V and 4 bases from J, the junction contained 8 bases not matched to a gene. This CDR3 has 16 amino acids. The CDR3 here is CASSSGQTFGANVLTF. CDR3 coding DNA: TGTGCCAGTAGTTCGGGACAGACGTTCGGGGCCAACGTCCTGACTTTC.

The chain has TRBV6-6 and TRBJ1-2; D might be TRBD1 (6 bases). The CDR3 runs to 14 residues. The germline V gene encodes CDR1 MNHNY and CDR2 SVGAGI (reference sequence). V was trimmed by 5 bases and J by 4 bases, leaving 14 bases between them. The DNA for the CDR3 is TGTGCCAGCAGTCAGAAAACACAGGGCTATGGCTACACCTTC. This sequence encodes CASSQKTQGYGYTF.

In this sample, this clone turned up once. The V and J genes are TRBV5-4 and TRBJ2-7; D is unresolved. Germline CDR1 SGHNT, CDR2 YYREEE (reference sequence). Trimming removed 4 bases at V and 0 bases at J, with 11 bases between. This CDR3 is built from 14 residues. The CDR3 DNA follows: TGTGCCAGCAGCCCGAGCGTGAGCTCCTACGAGCAGTACTTC. Amino acid sequence: CASSPSVSSYEQYF.

The V gene is TRBV4-3, the J gene TRBJ2-1, with TRBD2 identical over 9 bases. Germline CDR1 reads LGHNA; CDR2 reads YSLEER. CDR3 length: 16 residues. Trimming took 2 bases from V and 4 from J; bases not matched to a gene: 6. The CDR3 spells CASSQITSGQYNEQFF. In DNA form, the CDR3 reads TGCGCCAGCAGCCAAATCACTAGCGGGCAATACAATGAGCAGTTCTTC.

The sample holds a few counts of this clone. V usage is TRBV7-8 and J usage is TRBJ1-3; 12 bases are a match to TRBD1. The CDR3 has 16 residues. Trimming took 4 bases from V and 1 from J; bases not matched to a gene: 2. The germline CDR1 and CDR2 sequences are SGHVS and FQNEAQ. The CDR3 region has the DNA TGTGCCAGCAGCTGGGGACAGGGGGCGTCTGGAAACACCATATATTTT. Amino acids: CASSWGQGASGNTIYF.

This clone was seen a few times. The rearrangement joins TRBV6-6 to TRBJ1-5, with 9 bases identical to TRBD1. The length of the CDR3 is 16 residues. V lost 1 base to trimming and J lost 1 base; unmatched junction nucleotides: 2. Germline V gives CDR1 MNHNY, CDR2 SVGAGI (reference sequence). The CDR3 DNA reads TGTGCCAGCAGTTACTGGGGACAGGGCAGCAATCAGCCCCAGCATTTT. Translated, it gives CASSYWGQGSNQPQHF.

V is TRBV6-1 and J is TRBJ1-5; TRBD1 agrees at 8 bases. Germline V lookup: CDR1 MNHNS, CDR2 SASEGT. The V gene end was trimmed by 2 bases and the J gene end by 2 bases; junction bases not matched to a gene: 5. The CDR3 is 16 amino acids. The CDR3: CASSELTGVGNQPQHF. The CDR3 DNA sequence: TGTGCCAGCAGTGAACTGACAGGGGTTGGCAATCAGCCCCAGCATTTT.